The rows below give T cell receptor beta chains drawn from one sample of a study of radiation and T cells in renal cell carcinoma. Some clones are missing from TCRdb's copy, which holds only in-frame ones; the method was immunoSEQ multiplex PCR. The table records over 60,000 clones, roughly 83% of them present only once. Material: blood, obtained from a patient whose treatment included radiotherapy and nephrectomy. The receptors here all came from a woman aged 55 to 70 with renal cell carcinoma. CDR3s include the opening cysteine and the closing phenylalanine or tryptophan. Each record gives: J gene, V gene, clone size, D gene, CDR3 protein, CDR3 DNA. A D gene is named only where the DNA matches it firmly. Clone size appears in some rows only: once, few, many, or a class for an expanded clone.

>TRBJ1-2|TRBV10-3|-|-
CAISDKGNYGYTF
TGTGCCATCAGTGACAAAGGCAACTATGGCTACACCTTC
>TRBJ1-3|TRBV21-1|-|-
CASSKEPLSGNTIYF
TGTGCCAGCAGCAAAGAACCACTCTCTGGAAACACCATATATTTT
>TRBJ1-2|TRBV25-1|-|-
CASSGTRRGLGYGYTF
TGTGCCAGCAGTGGGACACGCCGAGGGCTGGGCTATGGCTACACCTTC
>TRBJ2-5|TRBV21-1|-|-
CASSSGTAGGTQYF
TGTGCCAGCAGTTCCGGGACAGCCGGTGGGACCCAGTACTTC
>TRBJ2-2|TRBV6-5|-|TRBD1
CASSQGAEVAGELFF
TGTGCCAGCAGTCAGGGGGCGGAGGTTGCCGGGGAGCTGTTTTTT
>TRBJ1-4|TRBV7-9|-|-
CASSFQGDNEKLFF
TGTGCCAGCAGCTTCCAGGGTGATAATGAAAAACTGTTTTTT
>TRBJ2-5|TRBV6-1|-|-
CASSDSGLGEQYF
TGTGCCAGCAGTGACTCGGGGTTAGGGGAGCAGTACTTC
>TRBJ1-5|TRBV10-3|-|TRBD1
CASSGTGGNQPQHF
TGTGCCAGCAGTGGGACAGGCGGGAATCAGCCCCAGCATTTT
>TRBJ2-3|TRBV6-1|-|TRBD2
CASTRDYSTDTQYF
TGTGCCAGCACCCGGGACTATAGCACAGATACGCAGTATTTT
>TRBJ2-2|TRBV19|-|TRBD1
CASLGQGYTGELFF
TGTGCCAGCTTAGGACAGGGGTACACCGGGGAGCTGTTTTTT
>TRBJ1-4|TRBV7-2|-|-
CASSPGLDEKLFF
TGTGCCAGCAGCCCGGGCCTTGATGAAAAACTGTTTTTT
>TRBJ2-2|TRBV5-1|-|-
CASREDPNTGELFF
TGCGCCAGCAGAGAGGACCCGAACACCGGGGAGCTGTTTTTT
>TRBJ2-7|TRBV14|-|-
CAGSHKAGGSYEQYF
TGTGCCGGCAGTCACAAGGCAGGAGGCTCCTACGAGCAGTACTTC
>TRBJ2-3|TRBV9|-|TRBD2
CASSQLAGGRGGSDTQYF
TGTGCCAGCAGCCAACTAGCGGGGGGGCGAGGTGGGTCAGATACGCAGTATTTT
>TRBJ2-7|TRBV5-1|-|TRBD1
CASKSGDRGYEQYF
TGCGCCAGCAAGTCGGGGGACAGGGGCTACGAGCAGTACTTC
>TRBJ1-2|TRBV2|-|TRBD1
CASCKGQGVCSYTF
TGTGCCAGCTGCAAAGGACAGGGGGTCTGTAGCTACACCTTC
>TRBJ1-2|TRBV4-2|few|-
CASSQVRGDGYTF
TGTGCCAGCAGCCAAGTACGGGGTGACGGCTACACCTTC
>TRBJ1-1|TRBV4-3|few|-
CASSQDLSGWGTEAFF
TGCGCCAGCAGCCAAGATCTTAGTGGTTGGGGCACTGAAGCTTTCTTT
>TRBJ1-2|TRBV6-5|-|-
CASSRGVPNYGYTF
TGTGCCAGCAGTAGGGGAGTCCCTAACTATGGCTACACCTTC
>TRBJ2-7|TRBV4-2|once|TRBD2
CASSLAGLAGTEQYF
TGTGCCAGCAGCTTGGCGGGACTAGCGGGAACCGAGCAGTACTTC
>TRBJ1-2|TRBV7-2|-|-
CASSLAHGYYGYTF
TGTGCCAGCAGCTTAGCTCACGGATACTATGGCTACACCTTC
>TRBJ2-1|TRBV5-5|-|-
CASSLAPLFRRDNNEQFF
TGTGCCAGCAGCTTGGCCCCTTTGTTCAGGCGGGATAACAATGAGCAGTTCTTC
>TRBJ2-7|TRBV6-5|-|TRBD1
CASSRGGQGAYEQYF
TGTGCCAGCAGTAGGGGGGGACAGGGAGCCTACGAGCAGTACTTC
>TRBJ2-5|TRBV28|-|-
CASSLWSGARETQYF
TGTGCCAGCAGTTTATGGAGTGGGGCAAGGGAGACCCAGTACTTC
>TRBJ1-1|TRBV15|once|TRBD1
CATSRGTGQGNTEAFF
TGTGCCACCAGCAGGGGGACTGGACAGGGAAACACTGAAGCTTTCTTT
>TRBJ2-5|TRBV11-3|-|TRBD2
CASSLGLGKETQYF
TGTGCCAGCAGCTTGGGACTAGGAAAAGAGACCCAGTACTTC
>TRBJ1-5|TRBV5-1|-|TRBD1
CASSTGDSNQPQHF
TGCGCCAGCAGTACAGGGGATAGCAATCAGCCCCAGCATTTT
>TRBJ1-4|TRBV19|-|-
CASNLQVDNEKLFF
TGTGCCAGCAACCTACAGGTAGATAATGAAAAACTGTTTTTT
>TRBJ1-4|TRBV7-9|-|-
CASSPIQSFNEKLFF
TGTGCCAGCAGCCCGATACAGTCTTTTAATGAAAAACTGTTTTTT